The TCR beta chain under discussion was sequenced for a study of shared clonotypes between healthy human individuals. A note on this clone: The antigen remains undetermined.

Researchers ran the assay at a deep level. The method was immunoSEQ multiplex PCR; TCRdb's version includes in-frame clones alone and lacks a portion of them. Of some 380,000 clones listed, 90% to 98% were seen once; the top ten hold less than 0.35%. Per germline, CDR1 SGHAT and CDR2 FQNNGV. Trimming removed 1 base from V and 2 bases from J; junction bases left unmatched: 4. The CDR3 consists of 16 residues. Study conclusions and caveats: Generation of non-shared clonotypes was less probable than generation of clonotypes shared by all four donors.

Sequencing input: memory CD8+ T cells sorted from blood. Described subset: CD45RO+ cells pooled with CCR7-negative TemRA cells. The clonotype was recovered from a young man in good health. The genes are TRBV11-2 and TRBJ2-1, with 8 bases identical to TRBD2. The CDR3 nucleotides are TGTGCCAGCAGCTTAGCGAGCGGGAGTCCCTACAATGAGCAGTTCTTC. Translated: CASSLASGSPYNEQFF.